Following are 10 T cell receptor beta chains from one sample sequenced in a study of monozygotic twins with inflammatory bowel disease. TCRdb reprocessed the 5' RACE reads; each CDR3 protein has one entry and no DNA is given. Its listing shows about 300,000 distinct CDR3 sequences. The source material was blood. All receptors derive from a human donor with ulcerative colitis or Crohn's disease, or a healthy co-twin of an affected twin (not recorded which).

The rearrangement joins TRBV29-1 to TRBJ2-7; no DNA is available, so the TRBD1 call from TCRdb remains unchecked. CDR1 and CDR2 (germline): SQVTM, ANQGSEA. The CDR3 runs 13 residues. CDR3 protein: CSVEPGQTSEQYF.

Here the CDR3 reads CASSLGHNEQFF. This chain links TRBV5-1 with TRBJ2-1. This CDR3 is 12 amino acids long. Germline CDR1 is SGHRS and CDR2 is YFSETQ.

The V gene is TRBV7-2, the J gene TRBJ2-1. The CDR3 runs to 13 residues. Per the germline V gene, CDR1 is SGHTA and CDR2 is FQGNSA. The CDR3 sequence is CASSLAVNNEQFF.

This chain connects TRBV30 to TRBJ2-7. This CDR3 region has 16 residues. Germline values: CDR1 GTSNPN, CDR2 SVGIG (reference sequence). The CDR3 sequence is CAWSVFGSGRAYEQYF.

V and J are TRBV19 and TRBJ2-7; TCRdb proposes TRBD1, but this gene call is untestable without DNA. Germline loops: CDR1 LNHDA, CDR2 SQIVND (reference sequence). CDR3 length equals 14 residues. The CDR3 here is CASSTLADRDEQYF.

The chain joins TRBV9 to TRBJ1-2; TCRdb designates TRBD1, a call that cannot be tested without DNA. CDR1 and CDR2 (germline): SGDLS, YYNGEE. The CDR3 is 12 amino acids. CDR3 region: CASSPGTGGYTF.

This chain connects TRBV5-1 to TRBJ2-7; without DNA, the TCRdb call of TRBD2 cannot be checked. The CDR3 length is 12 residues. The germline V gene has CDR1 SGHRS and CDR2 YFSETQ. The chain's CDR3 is CASSHRDSEQYF.

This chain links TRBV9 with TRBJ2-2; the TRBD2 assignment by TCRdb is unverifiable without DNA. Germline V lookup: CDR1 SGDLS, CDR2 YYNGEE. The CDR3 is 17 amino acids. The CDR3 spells CASSPDLAASRAGELFF.

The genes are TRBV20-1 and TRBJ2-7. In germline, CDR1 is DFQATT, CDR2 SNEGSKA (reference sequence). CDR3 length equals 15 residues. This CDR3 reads CSARDLRAPSYEQYF.

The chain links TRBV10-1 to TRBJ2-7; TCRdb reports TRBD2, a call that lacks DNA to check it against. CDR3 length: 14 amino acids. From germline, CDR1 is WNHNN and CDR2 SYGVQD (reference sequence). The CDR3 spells CASSLAGVEGEQYF.